The 7 T cell receptor beta chains reported below all come from one sample, sequenced in a study of cytomegalovirus exposure and HLA in healthy donors. It was with 60 Vbeta and 13 Jbeta primers that the PCR ran. Profiling relied on immunoSEQ multiplex PCR, and the TCRdb table lists in-frame clones only, not all of them. The sample includes 65,000 to 75,000 clones, about 73% of them seen just once. The sample was PBMCs. The receptor source for this set is a woman in her fifties or sixties in good health and CMV-seropositive.

The chain couples TRBV6-1 to TRBJ2-3; D call uncertain. This CDR3 is 15 amino acids long. From germline, CDR1 is MNHNS and CDR2 SASEGT. V lost 0 bases to trimming and J lost 3 bases, with 10 bases between them. In DNA, the CDR3 is TGTGCCAGCAGTGAAGCGCACGGGTGGACAGATACGCAGTATTTT. Residues: CASSEAHGWTDTQYF.

The CDR3 sequence: CASSPRQGGELFF. The CDR3 DNA is TGTGCCAGCTCACCCAGACAGGGCGGGGAGCTGTTTTTT. This chain connects TRBV18 to TRBJ2-2; TRBD1 matches at 7 bases. Germline CDR1 and CDR2: KGHSH and LQKENI. CDR3 length: 13 amino acids. V dropped 3 bases and J dropped 7; count of bases not matched to a gene: 2. The full variable domain, with the rest looked up from reference TRBV18 and TRBJ2-2, is NAGVMQNPRHLVRRRGQEARLRCSPMKGHSHVYWYRQLPEEGLKFMVYLQKENIIDESGMPKERFSAEFPKEGPSILRIQQVVRGDSAAYFCASSPRQGGELFFGEGSRLTVL.

As for this clone: Within the sample, other DNA sequences also encode this same CDR3. This chain uses TRBV18 with TRBJ1-5; 9 bases align to TRBD1. Germline assignment: CDR1 KGHSH and CDR2 LQKENI. V lost 6 bases to trimming and J lost 4 bases; unmatched junction nucleotides: 4. The CDR3 totals 14 residues. The CDR3 DNA is TGTGCCAGCTCGCCGGGACAGGGAAATCAGCCCCAGCATTTT. Amino acids: CASSPGQGNQPQHF.

The V call is TRBV30, the J call TRBJ1-6; tentative D call: TRBD1 (5 bases). Germline V gives CDR1 GTSNPN, CDR2 SVGIG (reference sequence). Deletions cut 4 bases from V and 9 bases from J, with 25 bases between. The CDR3 length is 17 residues. CDR3 region: CAWIYPATGTPTSPLHF. As DNA, the CDR3 is TGTGCCTGGATATACCCCGCTACCGGGACTCCCACTTCACCCCTCCACTTT.

This rearrangement joins TRBV6-5 to TRBJ1-1; a possible D gene is TRBD1 (5 bases). V gave up 8 bases and J gave up 1 base, with 11 bases separating them. The CDR3 is 13 residues long. The germline V gene has CDR1 MNHEY and CDR2 SVGAGI. CDR3 coding DNA: TGTGCCAGCGGGGGGACGGGGAACACTGAAGCTTTCTTT. Translated, it gives CASGGTGNTEAFF.

V and J are TRBV11-3 and TRBJ1-1, with D unclear. CDR3 length equals 14 residues. With 4 bases removed from V and 7 bases from J, the gap between germline ends came to 16 bases. CDR1 and CDR2 (germline): SGHNT, YENEEA. CDR3 residues: CASSSPPGSSEAFF. In DNA form, the CDR3 reads TGTGCCAGCAGCTCCCCTCCGGGTAGCAGTGAAGCTTTCTTT. Drawing the rest from reference TRBV11-3 and TRBJ1-1, the complete variable domain is EAGVVQSPRYKIIEKKQPVAFWCNPISGHNTLYWYLQNLGQGPELLIRYENEEAVDDSQLPKDRFSAERLKGVDSTLKIQPAELGDSAVYLCASSSPPGSSEAFFGQGTRLTVV.

The rearrangement uses TRBV18 and TRBJ1-2, with 8 bases lining up with TRBD1. CDR1 and CDR2 (germline): KGHSH, LQKENI. V trimming: 6 bases; J trimming: 4 bases; junction bases outside the gene matches: 7. The CDR3 covers 14 residues. CDR3 in amino acids: CASSAGTGSYGYTF. The CDR3 DNA follows: TGTGCCAGCTCGGCAGGGACAGGATCCTATGGCTACACCTTC.